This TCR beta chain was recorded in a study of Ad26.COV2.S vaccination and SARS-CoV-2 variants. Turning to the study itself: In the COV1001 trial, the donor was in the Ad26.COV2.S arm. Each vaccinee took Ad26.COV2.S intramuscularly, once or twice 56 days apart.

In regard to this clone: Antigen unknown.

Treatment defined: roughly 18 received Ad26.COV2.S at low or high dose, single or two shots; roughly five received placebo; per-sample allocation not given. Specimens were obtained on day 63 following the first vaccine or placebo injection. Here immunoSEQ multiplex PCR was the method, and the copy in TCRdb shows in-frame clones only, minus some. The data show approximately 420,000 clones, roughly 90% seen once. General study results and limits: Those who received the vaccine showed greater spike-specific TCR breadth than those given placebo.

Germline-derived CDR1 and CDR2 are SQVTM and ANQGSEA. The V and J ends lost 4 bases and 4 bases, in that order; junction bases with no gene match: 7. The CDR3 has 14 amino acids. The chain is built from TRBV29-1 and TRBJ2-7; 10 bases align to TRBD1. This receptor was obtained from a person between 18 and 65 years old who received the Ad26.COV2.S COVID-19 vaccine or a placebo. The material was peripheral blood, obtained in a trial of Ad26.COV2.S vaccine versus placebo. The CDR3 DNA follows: TGCAGCGTTGTCGGGACAGGGGATGCGTACGAGCAGTACTTC. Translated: CSVVGTGDAYEQYF.